This T cell receptor beta chain was identified during a study of regulatory and conventional T cells in breast cancer (dated by TCRdb to 2015 to 2017). Library method: PCR. The data were produced on a 454 GS FLX Titanium. The raw public reads went through TCRdb reprocessing: fastp at Q25, MiXCR clone calling, in-frame beta chains kept. CDR3 protein sequences are deduplicated, and each keeps its most common genes and DNA. The sample table records 1,000 to 1,500 distinct CDR3 sequences; 78% of these occur just once. About 4.7% of the sample belongs to the ten largest clones. A word on this clonotype: Its antigen target is currently unknown. No clone much larger than this one lies a single base away; base qualities are absent.

V lost 5 bases and J lost 1 base, and the count of bases not matched to a germline gene is 13. The CDR3 contains 19 residues, cysteine and phenylalanine counted. Just the 57-base CDR3 DNA is kept, in frame starting at base 1. Rearrangement joined TRBV12-3 or TRBV12-4 to TRBJ2-2; a stretch of 10 junction bases matches TRBD1. This TCR was sampled from a male donor in good health. Input material: regulatory T cells from blood. The CDR3 reads CASSETPRDRGVNTGELFF. The DNA is TGTGCCAGCAGTGAGACTCCTCGGGACAGGGGCGTGAACACCGGGGAGCTGTTTTTT.